This T cell receptor beta chain derives from a study of blood T cells in healthy people across ages. About the research overall: Per two T cells, about one barcoded beta molecule was captured through template switching.

Isolated per sample were at least 7 million PBMCs. Germline CDR1 reads MDHEN; CDR2 reads SYDVKM. Trimming cost V 5 bases and J 3 bases; bases outside gene matches: 4. The CDR3 runs 13 residues. PCR was performed a second time for roughly 7 to 11 cycles using a sample-barcoded 5' primer and a J-beta primer mix. TCRdb fed the 5' RACE reads into MiXCR, producing one record per CDR3 protein. The sample shows about 1.8 million distinct CDR3 sequences, around half of them seen only once. This sequence was found in a woman aged 35 to 49 in good health. Sequenced: blood. This chain connects TRBV28 to TRBJ2-7; 7 bases agree with TRBD1. CDR3 residues: CASSVRQGYEQYF. The CDR3 nucleotides read TGTGCCAGCAGTGTCCGACAGGGCTACGAGCAGTACTTC.